The 24 T cell receptor beta chains listed next were all sequenced from one sample in a study of neoadjuvant anti-PD-1 for oral cavity cancer. As for time point: after neoadjuvant nivolumab, at surgical resection. Clones were read by immunoSEQ multiplex PCR, and TCRdb kept only the in-frame ones, dropping some. The repertoire holds about 14,000 clones, with just under 75% as singletons. This sample comprised PBMCs, obtained after nivolumab (anti-PD-1) treatment. All receptors derive from a person between 35 and 79 years old with oral cavity squamous cell carcinoma.

J is TRBJ2-4 and V is TRBV5-4; possible D gene TRBD2, 7 bases. Trimming left V 4 bases short and J 0 bases short, with 14 bases between. The CDR3 contains 16 residues. Germline lookup yields CDR1 SGHNT and CDR2 YYREEE (reference sequence). CDR3 sequence: CASSPDGGLAKNIQYF. CDR3 DNA: TGTGCCAGCAGCCCGGACGGGGGGCTAGCCAAAAACATTCAGTACTTC. Supplemented by reference TRBV5-4 and TRBJ2-4, the full variable domain reads ETGVTQSPTHLIKTRGQQVTLRCSSQSGHNTVSWYQQALGQGPQFIFQYYREEENGRGNFPPRFSGLQFPNYSSELNVNALELDDSALYLCASSPDGGLAKNIQYFGAGTRLSVL.

This chain joins TRBV9 and TRBJ2-2; TRBD2 matches 7 bases. The V segment lost 3 bases and the J segment 5 bases; nucleotides outside the gene matches: 7. This CDR3 is built from 15 residues. Germline V gene lookup returns CDR1 SGDLS and CDR2 YYNGEE. The CDR3 coding sequence is TGTGCCAGCAGCGACGTAAGCGGGACGACCGGGGAGCTGTTTTTT. This encodes CASSDVSGTTGELFF.

The chain couples TRBV19 to TRBJ1-2; D may be TRBD1 (6 bases). The V end lost 6 bases, the J end lost 8 bases, and 16 bases lay between the germline ends. Germline CDR1 and CDR2: LNHDA and SQIVND (reference sequence). This CDR3 is built from 13 residues. CDR3 coding DNA: TGTGCCAGTAGCCAGGGACACCCGGACGGCTACACCTTC. Translation: CASSQGHPDGYTF.

The chain links TRBV30 to TRBJ1-1; a weak D match, TRBD1 (6 bases). Trimming took off 1 base at V and 3 bases at J, with 12 bases between the two ends. The CDR3 is 14 amino acids. The germline gives CDR1 GTSNPN, CDR2 SVGIG (reference sequence). Here the CDR3 reads CAWSGGGAHTEAFF. CDR3 bases: TGTGCCTGGAGTGGTGGGGGCGCGCACACTGAAGCTTTCTTT.

This clone has just one count. The chain employs TRBV5-1 and TRBJ2-1; TRBD1 or TRBD2 may be the D gene (5 bases each). From germline, CDR1 is SGHRS and CDR2 YFSETQ. V was pared by 0 bases and J by 4 bases, with 11 bases between. The CDR3 is 15 residues long. DNA for the CDR3: TGCGCCAGCAGCTTGGGGCAGGGCGGGTACAATGAGCAGTTCTTC. It is translated as CASSLGQGGYNEQFF.

The J gene is TRBJ2-5, the V gene TRBV15, with D maybe TRBD1 (5 bases). V was shortened by 0 bases and J by 10 bases, with 9 bases between the two germline ends. Germline CDR1 is LNHNV and CDR2 is YYDKDF (reference sequence). This CDR3 comprises 12 residues. The DNA for the CDR3 is TGTGCCACCAGCAGAGATTTAGGGGTCCAGTACTTC. It is translated as CATSRDLGVQYF.

The rearrangement links TRBV7-6 to TRBJ2-5; D gene ambiguous. Germline CDR1 reads SGHVS; CDR2 reads FNYEAQ. This CDR3 spans 13 amino acids. V dropped 4 bases and J dropped 2 bases, with 8 bases sitting between them. CDR3 nucleotides: TGTGCCAGCAGCTCATACCTTCAAGAGACCCAGTACTTC. Its protein is CASSSYLQETQYF.

This clone was seen more than once but under ten times. V and J are TRBV11-1 and TRBJ1-1; D is unresolved. Trimming removed 0 bases at V and 5 bases at J, with 1 base between. This CDR3 region has 11 residues. The V gene's germline CDR1 is SGHAT and CDR2 FQDESV (reference sequence). The CDR3 bases are TGTGCCAGCAGCTTAGCAACTGAAGCTTTCTTT. Protein: CASSLATEAFF.

V usage is TRBV4-2 and J usage is TRBJ1-3; possible D gene TRBD1, 5 bases. Germline-derived CDR1 and CDR2 are LGHNA and YNFKEQ. This CDR3 has 17 amino acids. Trimming cost V 0 bases and J 3 bases, with 15 bases left between them. CDR3 DNA sequence: TGTGCCAGCAGCCAAGATCCCGAAGGGCAGGGTGGAAACACCATATATTTT. Translation: CASSQDPEGQGGNTIYF.

V and J are TRBV10-2 and TRBJ1-5, with a weak D call TRBD1 (6 bases). The CDR3 spans 15 residues. Per germline, CDR1 WSHSY and CDR2 SAAADI. V was pared by 6 bases and J by 1 base, with 13 bases between. The CDR3 loop reads CASSLQGLSNQPQHF. CDR3 DNA: TGCGCCAGCAGCCTACAGGGACTAAGCAATCAGCCCCAGCATTTT.

The chain is built from TRBV6-5 and TRBJ1-5, with D perhaps matching TRBD1 (6 bases). Trimming cost V 8 bases and J 4 bases, with 18 bases left between them. Germline CDR1 and CDR2: MNHEY and SVGAGI. This CDR3 spans 15 amino acids. The CDR3 spells CASGRRDKQNQPQHF. CDR3 nucleotide sequence: TGTGCCAGCGGGCGCCGGGACAAGCAAAATCAGCCCCAGCATTTT.

The V gene is TRBV13, the J gene TRBJ1-3; D ambiguous. V was cut by 7 bases and J by 3 bases, with 10 bases left in between. The CDR3 is 13 amino acids. Germline CDR1 PRHDT, CDR2 FYEKMQ (reference sequence). The CDR3 reads CASTSPNGNTIYF. CDR3 DNA sequence: TGTGCCAGCACCTCGCCGAATGGAAACACCATATATTTT.

This rearrangement joins TRBV5-4 to TRBJ1-3; D gene uncertain. Germline CDR1 SGHNT, CDR2 YYREEE (reference sequence). There are 14 residues in the CDR3. V gave up 2 bases and J gave up 4 bases, with 10 bases separating them. The CDR3, as DNA: TGTGCCAGCAGCTTTCCCGGAAAGGGAAACACCATATATTTT. Translated: CASSFPGKGNTIYF.

This chain uses TRBV4-1 with TRBJ2-3; D remains ambiguous. V was trimmed by 0 bases and J by 2 bases, leaving 15 bases between them. Germline V gene data show CDR1 as MGHRA and CDR2 as YSYEKL. CDR3 size: 17 residues. This chain's CDR3 is CASSQDRIGGNTDTQYF. CDR3 nucleotides: TGCGCCAGCAGCCAAGATCGGATCGGTGGGAACACAGATACGCAGTATTTT.

The chain carries TRBV5-1 and TRBJ1-1, with 9 nucleotides matching TRBD1. Trimming removed 1 base from V and 1 base from J; junction bases left unmatched: 8. The CDR3 contains 17 residues. CDR1 is SGHRS, CDR2 YFSETQ, per germline. CDR3 loop: CASSLRGQGPGNTEAFF. The CDR3 nucleotides read TGCGCCAGCAGCTTGAGAGGACAGGGGCCTGGGAACACTGAAGCTTTCTTT.

The V gene is TRBV19, the J gene TRBJ2-7; 7 bases are shared with TRBD2. The J segment lost 3 bases and the V segment lost 1 base, leaving 0 bases of the junction unmatched. CDR1 and CDR2 from the germline V gene are LNHDA and SQIVND (reference sequence). This CDR3 region has 13 residues. Here the CDR3 reads CASSIASGYEQYF. In DNA form, the CDR3 reads TGTGCCAGTAGTATAGCTAGCGGCTACGAGCAGTACTTC.

This chain uses TRBV19 with TRBJ1-4; 8 bases match TRBD1. Germline V gives CDR1 LNHDA, CDR2 SQIVND (reference sequence). Germline trimming cut 7 bases from V and 8 bases from J; bases unmatched to any gene: 12. The CDR3 covers 15 residues. The CDR3 loop is CASTPGQGGREKLFF. The CDR3 DNA reads as TGTGCCAGTACCCCCGGACAGGGTGGACGAGAAAAACTGTTTTTT.

This sequence joins TRBV27 and TRBJ1-1; TRBD1 matches at 10 bases. The V segment lost 5 bases and the J segment 10 bases; nucleotides outside the gene matches: 7. CDR1 and CDR2 from the germline V gene are MNHEY and SMNVEV (reference sequence). The CDR3 runs to 13 residues. The CDR3 bases are TGTGCCAGCAGTCCCGACAGGGGGCGCTTAGCTTTCTTT. The encoded protein is CASSPDRGRLAFF.

This clone was counted once. V usage is TRBV6-5 and J usage is TRBJ2-1; D could derive from TRBD1 or TRBD2 (5 bases each). Germline V gives CDR1 MNHEY, CDR2 SVGAGI. V was shortened by 0 bases and J by 2 bases, with 11 bases between the two germline ends. The CDR3 is 16 amino acids. The CDR3: CASSYSRGLPYNEQFF. CDR3 DNA: TGTGCCAGCAGTTACTCACGGGGCCTCCCCTACAATGAGCAGTTCTTC.

This CDR3 is CASSVQRENSGAQYF. CDR3 coding DNA: TGCGCCAGCAGTGTCCAGCGGGAGAATTCCGGAGCGCAGTATTTT. This chain connects TRBV10-1 to TRBJ2-3; 8 bases are a match to TRBD2. The CDR3 is 15 amino acids. Per the germline V gene, CDR1 is WNHNN and CDR2 is SYGVQD (reference sequence). V was pared by 4 bases and J by 10 bases, with 13 bases of the junction left unmatched.

The chain recombines TRBV5-1 with TRBJ1-3; D is ambiguous. This CDR3 has 14 residues. Germline V gene data show CDR1 as SGHRS and CDR2 as YFSETQ. Trimming cost V 0 bases and J 2 bases, with 6 bases left between them. The CDR3 DNA reads TGCGCCAGCAGCTTGGATGCGACTGGAAACACCATATATTTT. Protein sequence: CASSLDATGNTIYF.

The V and J genes are TRBV10-3 and TRBJ2-2; D remains unclear. Germline CDR1 ENHRY, CDR2 SYGVKD. CDR3 length equals 13 residues. Trimming took off 9 bases at V and 6 bases at J, with 14 bases between the two ends. CDR3 protein: CAISTFLAGELFF. Here the CDR3 DNA reads TGTGCCATTTCGACATTTTTGGCCGGGGAGCTGTTTTTT.

The rearrangement links TRBV2 to TRBJ1-3; tentative D call: TRBD1 (5 bases). Trimming shortened V by 0 bases and J by 5 bases, and 11 bases separated the two germline ends. The CDR3 spans 15 residues. Germline V gives CDR1 SNHLY, CDR2 FYNNEI. CDR3 bases: TGTGCCAGCAGTGAAGCGCTTGCAGGGCGAAACACCATATATTTT. As protein: CASSEALAGRNTIYF.

This clone was seen more than once but under ten times. The chain links TRBV10-3 to TRBJ1-1; 9 bases are a match to TRBD1. Germline CDR1 reads ENHRY; CDR2 reads SYGVKD. The CDR3 loop spans 15 amino acids. V dropped 3 bases and J dropped 3; count of bases not matched to a gene: 5. The CDR3 region has the DNA TGTGCCATCAGTGACCGAGGGACAGGGTACACTGAAGCTTTCTTT. Its translation is CAISDRGTGYTEAFF.